Each of the 4 T cell receptor beta chains below was sequenced from the same sample in a study of T cell responses to AZD1222 COVID-19 vaccine. Sequenced by immunoSEQ multiplex PCR; TCRdb stores in-frame clones only, minus some. The sample includes about 150,000 clones, roughly 90% seen only once; the top ten take about 3.3%. Sample: peripheral blood, taken 28 days after the second AZD1222 dose. The receptor set was obtained from an adult who received the AZD1222 COVID-19 vaccine.

The chain is built from TRBV11-3 and TRBJ2-7, with 7 nucleotides matching TRBD1. CDR1 and CDR2 (germline): SGHNT, YENEEA. The CDR3 consists of 18 residues. With 8 bases clipped from V and 2 bases from J, the junction kept 21 bases outside the gene matches. The CDR3 bases are TGTGCCAGCGGCATAACGGCTTTTAAGGGACAGATTCCCTACGAGCAGTACTTC. Its protein product is CASGITAFKGQIPYEQYF.

The chain couples TRBV27 to TRBJ1-6; tentatively, D is TRBD1 (5 bases). The CDR3 is made up of 19 amino acids. The V and J ends lost 3 bases and 0 bases respectively, with 18 bases between them. Germline V CDR1 and CDR2: MNHEY, SMNVEV (reference sequence). The CDR3 DNA reads as TGTGCCAGCAGTTTTTCAGGGTCTTCTTTTAGCTCCTATAATTCACCCCTCCACTTT. It translates to CASSFSGSSFSSYNSPLHF.

The chain has TRBV5-3 and TRBJ2-1, with 9 bases fitting TRBD1. TRBV5-3 is an ORF, with its function uncertain. This CDR3 comprises 16 residues. With V trimmed by 5 bases and J by 3 bases, 9 bases remained unmatched. The CDR3 nucleotides read TGTGCCAGAAGATACGACAGGGGGAAAATCTACAATGAGCAGTTCTTC. It codes for CARRYDRGKIYNEQFF.

The V call is TRBV10-3, the J call TRBJ1-5; 7 positions agree with TRBD1. CDR3 size: 15 residues. Germline CDR1 is ENHRY and CDR2 is SYGVKD. V was clipped by 5 bases and J by 3 bases; unmatched bases: 7. The chain's CDR3 is CAISQPGQFNQPQHF. CDR3 in DNA: TGTGCCATCAGTCAACCGGGACAGTTCAATCAGCCCCAGCATTTT.